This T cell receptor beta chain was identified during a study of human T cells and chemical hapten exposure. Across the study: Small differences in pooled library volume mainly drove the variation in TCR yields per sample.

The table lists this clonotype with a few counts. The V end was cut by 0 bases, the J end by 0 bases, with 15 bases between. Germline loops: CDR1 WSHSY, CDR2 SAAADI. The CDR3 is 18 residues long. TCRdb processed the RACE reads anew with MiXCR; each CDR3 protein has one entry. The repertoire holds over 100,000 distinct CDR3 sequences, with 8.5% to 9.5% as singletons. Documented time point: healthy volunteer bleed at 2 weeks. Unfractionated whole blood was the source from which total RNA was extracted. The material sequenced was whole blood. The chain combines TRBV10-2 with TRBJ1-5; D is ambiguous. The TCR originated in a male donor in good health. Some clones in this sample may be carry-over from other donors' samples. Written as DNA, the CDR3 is TGCGCCAGCAGTGAGTCGCTAGGACGGACTTATAGCAATCAGCCCCAGCATTTT. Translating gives CASSESLGRTYSNQPQHF.